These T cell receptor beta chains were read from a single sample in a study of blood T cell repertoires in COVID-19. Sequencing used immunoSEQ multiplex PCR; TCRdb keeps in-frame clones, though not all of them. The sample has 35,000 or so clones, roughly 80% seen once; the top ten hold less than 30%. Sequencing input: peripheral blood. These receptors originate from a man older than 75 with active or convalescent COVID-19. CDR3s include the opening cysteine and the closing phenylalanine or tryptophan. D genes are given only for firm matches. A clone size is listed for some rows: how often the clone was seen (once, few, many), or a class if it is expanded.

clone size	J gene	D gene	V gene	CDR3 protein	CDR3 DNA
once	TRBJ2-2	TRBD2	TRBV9	CASSSRLAGPTGELFF	TGTGCCAGCAGCTCAAGACTAGCGGGCCCCACCGGGGAGCTGTTTTTT
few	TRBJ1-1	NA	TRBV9	CASSYGRDGSNTEAFF	TGTGCCAGCAGCTACGGGCGGGACGGCTCGAACACTGAAGCTTTCTTT
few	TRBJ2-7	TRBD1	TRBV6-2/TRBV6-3	CASSRSDRGYFYEQYF	TGTGCCAGCAGCCGATCGGACAGGGGCTATTTCTACGAGCAGTACTTC
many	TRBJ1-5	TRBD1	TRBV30	CARDRGSNQPQHF	TGTGCCCGGGACAGGGGGAGCAATCAGCCCCAGCATTTT
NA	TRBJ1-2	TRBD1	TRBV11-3	CASSSGQGLLGYTF	TGTGCCAGCAGCTCAGGACAGGGGCTTTTGGGCTACACCTTC
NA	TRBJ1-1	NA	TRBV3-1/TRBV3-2	CASSQGDTNTEAFF	TGTGCCAGCAGCCAAGGGGACACGAACACTGAAGCTTTCTTT
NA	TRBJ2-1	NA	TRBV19	CASSIERTHNEQFF	TGTGCCAGTAGTATAGAGAGAACCCACAATGAGCAGTTCTTC
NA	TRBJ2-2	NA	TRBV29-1	CSANRDVGELFF	TGCAGCGCTAACAGGGATGTCGGGGAGCTGTTTTTT
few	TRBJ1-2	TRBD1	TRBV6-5	CASSYPGSGQGGYTF	TGTGCCAGCAGTTACCCGGGCTCGGGACAGGGGGGCTACACCTTC
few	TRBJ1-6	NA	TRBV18	CASSGERNSPLHF	TGTGCCAGCTCGGGTGAGAGGAATTCACCCCTCCACTTT
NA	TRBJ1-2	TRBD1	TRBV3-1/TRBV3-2	CASSPISGGNGYTF	TGTGCCAGCAGCCCGATTTCAGGGGGAAATGGCTACACCTTC
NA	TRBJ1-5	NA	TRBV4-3	CASSQDWQNNQPQHF	TGCGCCAGCAGCCAAGACTGGCAGAACAATCAGCCCCAGCATTTT
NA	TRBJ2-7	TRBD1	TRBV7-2	CASSLTDRVLGEQYF	TGTGCCAGCAGCTTAACCGACAGGGTATTAGGGGAGCAGTACTTC
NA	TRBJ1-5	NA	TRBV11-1	CASSFDRKNQPQHF	TGTGCCAGCAGCTTCGACAGGAAAAATCAGCCCCAGCATTTT
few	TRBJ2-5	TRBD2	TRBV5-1	CASSWGGRQETQYF	TGCGCCAGCAGCTGGGGGGGTCGACAAGAGACCCAGTACTTC
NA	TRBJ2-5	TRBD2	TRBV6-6	CASSIGTSGRWETQYF	TGTGCCAGCAGCATAGGGACTAGCGGGAGGTGGGAGACCCAGTACTTC
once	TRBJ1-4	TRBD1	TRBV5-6	CASSRRQGVGEKLFF	TGTGCCAGCAGCCGGCGACAGGGGGTAGGTGAAAAACTGTTTTTT
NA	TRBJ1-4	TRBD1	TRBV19	CASSITGAGGEKLFF	TGTGCCAGTAGTATAACCGGGGCAGGGGGTGAAAAACTGTTTTTT
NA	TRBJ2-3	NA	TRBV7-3	CASSPNIGEADTQYF	TGTGCCAGCAGCCCCAACATCGGGGAAGCAGATACGCAGTATTTT
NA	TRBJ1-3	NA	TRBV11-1	CASSHRQLSGNTIYF	TGTGCCAGCAGCCACCGACAGCTCTCTGGAAACACCATATATTTT
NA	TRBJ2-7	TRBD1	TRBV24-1	CANPDRGFSYEQYF	TGTGCCAACCCAGACAGGGGGTTCTCCTACGAGCAGTACTTC
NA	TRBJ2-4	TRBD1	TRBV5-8	CASSKTGQGVQNIQYF	TGTGCCAGCAGCAAAACGGGACAGGGGGTGCAAAACATTCAGTACTTC
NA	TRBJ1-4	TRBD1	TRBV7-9	CASSLGTGGATNEKLFF	TGTGCCAGCAGCTTAGGGACAGGGGGAGCAACTAATGAAAAACTGTTTTTT
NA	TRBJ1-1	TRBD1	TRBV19	CASSIVLRDRGRNAAFF	TGTGCCAGTAGTATAGTCCTCCGGGACAGGGGGCGAAATGCAGCTTTCTTT
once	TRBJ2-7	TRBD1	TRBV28	CASSLQGAFYEQYF	TGTGCCAGCAGTCTACAGGGGGCTTTCTACGAGCAGTACTTC
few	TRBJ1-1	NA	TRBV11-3	CASSFVPTDTEAFF	TGTGCCAGCAGCTTTGTCCCTACGGACACTGAAGCTTTCTTT
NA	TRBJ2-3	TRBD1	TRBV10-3	CAIRQGATDTQYF	TGTGCCATAAGACAGGGAGCCACAGATACGCAGTATTTT
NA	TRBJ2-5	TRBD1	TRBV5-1	CASSSGTGGFVTQYF	TGCGCCAGCAGCTCCGGGACAGGGGGCTTTGTGACCCAGTACTTC
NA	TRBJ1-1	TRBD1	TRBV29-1	CSVDSQGFEAFF	TGCAGCGTTGATTCACAGGGGTTTGAAGCTTTCTTT
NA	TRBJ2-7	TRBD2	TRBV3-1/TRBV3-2	CASSPQFTGGVYEQYF	TGTGCCAGCAGCCCCCAGTTCACGGGGGGGGTCTACGAGCAGTACTTC
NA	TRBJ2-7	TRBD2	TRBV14	CASSHGLAGSAYEQYF	TGTGCCAGCAGCCACGGACTAGCGGGCTCGGCCTACGAGCAGTACTTC
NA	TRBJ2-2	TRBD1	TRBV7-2	CATKQGADTGELFF	TGTGCCACCAAACAGGGGGCGGATACCGGGGAGCTGTTTTTT
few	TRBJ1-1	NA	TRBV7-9	CASSSQRLTVNTEAFF	TGTGCCAGCAGCTCGCAAAGGCTAACAGTGAACACTGAAGCTTTCTTT
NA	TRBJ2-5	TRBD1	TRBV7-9	CASSRPGTGAHYF	TGTGCCAGCAGCCGTCCCGGGACAGGGGCGCACTACTTC
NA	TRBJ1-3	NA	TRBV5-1	CASSLEGTRSNTIYF	TGCGCCAGCAGTCTTGAAGGGACAAGGTCAAACACCATATATTTT
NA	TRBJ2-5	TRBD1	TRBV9	CASSVETGGGQETQYF	TGTGCCAGCAGCGTAGAGACAGGGGGGGGTCAAGAGACCCAGTACTTC
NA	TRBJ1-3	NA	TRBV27	CASSPGNSGNTIYF	TGTGCCAGCAGTCCCGGGAACTCTGGAAACACCATATATTTT
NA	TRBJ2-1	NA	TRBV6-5	CASRLGLFQFF	TGTGCCAGCAGGCTGGGGCTTTTTCAGTTCTTC
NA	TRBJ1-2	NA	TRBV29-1	CSVEDLGGGGYTF	TGCAGCGTTGAAGATCTGGGGGGAGGTGGCTACACCTTC
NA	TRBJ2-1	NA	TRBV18	CASSPREGYLFF	TGTGCCAGCTCACCACGAGAGGGTTATCTGTTCTTC
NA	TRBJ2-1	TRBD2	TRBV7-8	CASSWSGATYNEQFF	TGTGCCAGCAGCTGGAGCGGGGCCACCTACAATGAGCAGTTCTTC
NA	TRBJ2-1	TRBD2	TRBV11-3	CASSLGSSGRNEQFF	TGTGCCAGCAGCTTAGGAAGTAGCGGGAGAAATGAGCAGTTCTTC
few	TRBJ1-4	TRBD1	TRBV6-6	CASRTGDGLFF	TGTGCCAGCAGGACAGGGGATGGGCTGTTTTTT
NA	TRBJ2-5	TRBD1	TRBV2	CASSASGQVQETQYF	TGTGCCAGCAGTGCCTCAGGACAGGTGCAAGAGACCCAGTACTTC
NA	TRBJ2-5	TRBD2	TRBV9	CASSRTLRTSGETQYF	TGTGCCAGCAGCAGGACCCTTCGGACTAGCGGAGAAACCCAGTACTTC
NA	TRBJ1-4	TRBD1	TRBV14	CASSQTGVQEKLFF	TGTGCCAGCAGCCAGACAGGGGTTCAGGAAAAACTGTTTTTT
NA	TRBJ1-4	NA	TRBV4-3	CASSLEGPASTNEKLFF	TGCGCCAGCAGCCTAGAGGGGCCAGCCTCAACTAATGAAAAACTGTTTTTT